This TCR beta chain was identified in a study of vaccination effects on CD4 cells after COVID-19 (dated by TCRdb to between 2021 and 2022). Regarding the research as a whole: Each participant got two doses of an mRNA SARS-CoV-2 vaccine, either BNT162b2 or mRNA-1273. SARS-CoV-2 spike-specific CD4+ TCR repertoires from before and after mRNA vaccination were compared in COVID-19 convalescent patients and in infection-naive vaccine recipients. The full study included 9 to 10 COVID-19 convalescent patients and a few SARS-CoV-2-naive healthy vaccine recipients. Cultures from other donors in the study were sequenced with the Oncomine TCR Beta short-read assay on an Illumina iSeq 100. What the research found in general, with its limitations: The study was limited by a small number of convalescent patients, and early post-infection timepoints were lacking. Marked clonal contraction was observed in both infection-induced and vaccine-induced clones at late post-vaccination timepoints, consistent with waning T cell responses. Among healthy vaccine recipients, nearly all vaccine-induced clones were SARS-CoV-2 mono-reactive, and just 1 of 255 was cross-reactive with common cold coronaviruses.

Comments on this clone: The specificity of this receptor is unknown. It has no much larger one-base neighbor in the sample; base qualities were not kept.

Libraries were made using the immunoSEQ multiplex PCR assay. DNA from the cultured and isolated CD4+ T cells underwent TCR beta CDR3 sequencing. The original methods were these. Non-productive TCR sequences were removed and reads were trimmed to the CDR3 region, keeping CDR3s of at least 7 amino acids. The MANAFEST web app was used to identify antigen-specific clonotypes by comparing expansion in peptide wells with expansion in reference cultures. Positive clones required FDR<0.05 expansion versus reference and all other wells, odds ratio above 5, and frequency above 0.1% in two replicate wells. A clonotype was called cross-reactive if it was significantly expanded both in SARS-CoV-2 spike wells and in at least one common cold coronavirus spike condition. CDR3 similarity was assessed by Levenshtein distance with the stringdist R package, and unrooted trees were built with ape in R 3.6.1. TCRdb re-hosts the immuneACCESS table, in-frame sequences only. Its copies lack some clones; in the studies checked, an unresolved V gene accounts for under half of them, and the cause for the rest is not known. From that table come the V and J calls and clone size; the DNA was used to work out D and trimming. For this sample there are tens of thousands of clones; under 70% appear just once. About 23% of the sample is taken by the ten largest.

The ViraFEST assay stimulated PBMC with viral peptide pools and then used TCR sequencing to identify antigen-specific CD4+ T cell clonotypes by expansion. After approximately 11 days of culture, CD4+ T cells were isolated with the EasySep CD4+ T cell isolation kit. None of the healthy vaccine recipients had a prior SARS-CoV-2 infection, which was confirmed by nucleocapsid antibody tests that came back negative both before and after vaccination. Two million PBMC per well were cultured in IMDM with 5% human AB serum, 10 IU/ml IL-2 and gentamicin, plus 10 ug/ml peptides. Half of the culture medium was replaced with fresh IL-2-containing medium on days 3 and 7. Unless noted otherwise, every peptide stimulation condition was grown in triplicate wells. PBMC were separated from whole blood using Ficoll-Paque Plus gradient centrifugation and were then either cryopreserved at -140C or used fresh. The overlapping peptide pools covered the spike proteins of SARS-CoV-2 and of the common cold coronaviruses HCoV-NL63, HCoV-OC43 and HCoV-229E. The QIAamp micro DNA kit was used to extract genomic DNA from the cultured CD4+ T cells.

Sequenced material: CD4+ T cells from PBMCs cultured with SARS-CoV-2 spike peptides, taken before COVID-19 vaccination. This specimen's cell subset or site label, interpreted: SARS-CoV-2 spike overlapping peptide pool stimulation. This clonotype was obtained from a human donor who received a COVID-19 vaccine.

In nucleotides, the sequence is TGTGCCAGCAGTTTCGAGGACCGGGGGGCCGTCTGGGGCTACACCTTC. It translates to CASSFEDRGAVWGYTF. The chain employs TRBV28 and TRBJ1-2, and the D gene may be TRBD1, 6 bases matching. Cut back by 3 bases and 8 bases, the V and J ends lie 22 bases apart. Inclusive of the bounding cysteine and phenylalanine, the CDR3 is 16 residues long. Only the CDR3 DNA stays, 48 bases, in frame from base 1. The germline V gene provides CDR1 MDHEN and CDR2 SYDVKM.